These 22 T cell receptor beta chains were all obtained from the same sample, sequenced in a study of human T cells and chemical hapten exposure. Time point defined: patch test 2, 6 weeks after DPC sensitization. Treatment: therapeutic diphenylcyclopropenone sensitization with weekly scalp DPC. TCRdb re-derived calls from the RACE reads in MiXCR, one entry per CDR3 protein. The sample records about 54,000 distinct CDR3 sequences, about a tenth being singletons. The material was whole blood, obtained in connection with sensitization to the hapten diphenylcyclopropenone (DPC). The source of these receptors is a woman aged 50 to 60 with alopecia areata. Some clones in this sample may be carry-over from other donors' samples.

This clonotype has ten or more counts. The chain links TRBV24-1 to TRBJ2-6; 7 bases line up with TRBD1. CDR1 is KGHDR and CDR2 is SFDVKD in the germline V gene. CDR3 length: 16 amino acids. V lost 4 bases to trimming and J lost 0 bases; unmatched junction nucleotides: 2. The CDR3 nucleotides read TGTGCCACCAGTGACCCAGGGGGCTCTGGGGCCAACGTCCTGACTTTC. It yields the protein CATSDPGGSGANVLTF.

At least ten counts were recorded for this clonotype. The V and J genes are TRBV7-8 and TRBJ1-6; D gene uncertain. This CDR3 has 15 amino acids. Per germline, CDR1 SGHVS and CDR2 FQNEAQ. The V end was cut by 1 base, the J end by 0 bases, with 4 bases between. The CDR3 bases are TGTGCCAGCAGCTTAGAGGGCTCCTATAATTCACCCCTCCACTTT. Its translation: CASSLEGSYNSPLHF.

This clonotype was seen only a few times. V and J are TRBV28 and TRBJ2-4, with D perhaps matching TRBD1 (6 bases). This CDR3 is built from 17 residues. Trimming took 6 bases from V and 1 from J, leaving 19 bases between them. The germline gives CDR1 MDHEN, CDR2 SYDVKM. The CDR3 bases are TGTGCCAGCAGCCTCCCCCCAGGGGCCGTTGCCAAAAACATTCAGTACTTC. Translated: CASSLPPGAVAKNIQYF.

This clonotype was counted only a few times. The V and J genes are TRBV7-2 and TRBJ2-1, with 8 bases identical to TRBD2. With V trimmed by 6 bases and J by 3 bases, 7 bases remained unmatched. The length of the CDR3 is 15 residues. CDR1 is SGHTA and CDR2 is FQGNSA in the germline V gene. The CDR3 reads CASRKALADYNEQFF. The CDR3 DNA follows: TGTGCCAGCAGAAAAGCACTAGCGGACTACAATGAGCAGTTCTTC.

For the CDR3, the DNA is TGTGCCAGCGGCGACGACAATGAGCAGTTCTTC. Protein sequence: CASGDDNEQFF. The chain carries TRBV12-3 or TRBV12-4 and TRBJ2-1; D is unresolved. CDR3 length: 11 amino acids. Trimming cost V 8 bases and J 5 bases, with 7 bases left between them.

CDR3 nucleotides: TGTGCCAGCAGTCTTTCCATGGGGGGGTCCTACGAGCAGTACTTC. It is translated as CASSLSMGGSYEQYF. The chain recombines TRBV27 with TRBJ2-7; 7 bases align to TRBD2. CDR3 length: 15 amino acids. Germline CDR1 and CDR2: MNHEY and SMNVEV (reference sequence). The V and J ends lost 5 bases and 1 base, in that order; junction bases with no gene match: 8.

The table lists this clonotype with a few counts. This chain uses TRBV6-5 with TRBJ1-5; D gene ambiguous. This CDR3 is built from 13 residues. In germline, CDR1 is MNHEY, CDR2 SVGAGI. Between the trimmed V and J ends, which lost 4 bases and 4 bases, there was a span of 8 bases. This CDR3 is CASSWSSNQPQHF. Written as DNA, the CDR3 is TGTGCCAGCAGTTGGAGCAGTAATCAGCCCCAGCATTTT.

At least ten counts were recorded for this clonotype. The chain recombines TRBV4-2 with TRBJ2-5; D is uncertain. Trimming removed 0 bases at V and 2 bases at J, with 7 bases between. CDR3 length: 14 amino acids. CDR1 is LGHNA, CDR2 YNFKEQ, per germline. Here the CDR3 reads CASSQDQLQETQYF. CDR3 bases: TGTGCCAGCAGCCAAGACCAGTTACAAGAGACCCAGTACTTC.

This clonotype has only a few counts. The chain employs TRBV7-6 and TRBJ2-3, with 11 bases matching TRBD2. The CDR3 runs 15 residues. CDR1 SGHVS and CDR2 FNYEAQ come from the germline V gene. The V and J ends lost 5 bases and 2 bases, in that order; junction bases with no gene match: 3. The chain's CDR3 is CASSQLAGVTDTQYF. Here the CDR3 DNA reads TGTGCCAGCAGCCAACTAGCGGGGGTCACAGATACGCAGTATTTT. The complete variable domain, with remaining parts taken from reference TRBV7-6 and TRBJ2-3, reads GAGVSQSPRYKVTKRGQDVALRCDPISGHVSLYWYRQALGQGPEFLTYFNYEAQQDKSGLPNDRFSAERPEGSISTLTIQRTEQRDSAMYRCASSQLAGVTDTQYFGPGTRLTVL.

This clonotype was seen more than once but under ten times. The chain has TRBV28 and TRBJ2-5; weak D call: TRBD2 (6 bases). This CDR3 has 14 residues. Germline V CDR1 and CDR2: MDHEN, SYDVKM. The V and J ends lost 6 bases and 1 base respectively, with 12 bases between them. The CDR3 nucleotides are TGTGCCAGCAGCACCGGGACTTTCCAAGAGACCCAGTACTTC. It codes for CASSTGTFQETQYF.

The table lists this clonotype with a few counts. This chain uses TRBV28 with TRBJ2-7; D ambiguous. CDR1 MDHEN and CDR2 SYDVKM come from the germline V gene. The CDR3 is made up of 15 amino acids. V was cut by 1 base and J by 4 bases, with 14 bases left in between. Here the CDR3 reads CASSLSRTGWYEQYF. CDR3 bases: TGTGCCAGCAGTTTATCCCGGACCGGCTGGTACGAGCAGTACTTC.

This rearrangement joins TRBV7-2 to TRBJ2-7; 7 positions match TRBD2. The CDR3 runs to 17 residues. The ends lost 2 bases at V and 0 bases at J; junction bases unmatched: 10. The germline gives CDR1 SGHTA, CDR2 FQGNSA. The CDR3 is CASSLRQGGLNSYEQYF. CDR3 DNA sequence: TGTGCCAGCAGCTTACGGCAGGGAGGGTTAAACTCCTACGAGCAGTACTTC.

The CDR3 bases are TGTGCCAGCAGCCAAGATACAGGACGGGTTAAAGCTTTCTTT. It codes for CASSQDTGRVKAFF. The chain employs TRBV3-1 and TRBJ1-1, with D perhaps TRBD1 (5 bases). Germline CDR1 is LGHDT and CDR2 is YNNKEL (reference sequence). The V and J ends lost 0 bases and 9 bases respectively, with 14 bases between them. The length of the CDR3 is 14 residues.

The table lists this clonotype with many counts. The rearrangement joins TRBV11-2 to TRBJ2-2; maybe TRBD2 (6 bases). Germline CDR1 reads SGHAT; CDR2 reads FQNNGV. The germline V and J ends were trimmed by 7 bases and 3 bases, with 12 bases remaining between them. The CDR3 runs 14 residues. The DNA of the CDR3 is TGTGCCAGCAACTCGGGACTCCACACCGGGGAGCTGTTTTTT. This sequence encodes CASNSGLHTGELFF.

This clonotype appeared once. This chain joins TRBV28 and TRBJ2-5; 10 nucleotides align to TRBD2. In germline, CDR1 is MDHEN, CDR2 SYDVKM. This CDR3 region has 15 residues. With V trimmed by 6 bases and J by 5 bases, 9 bases remained unmatched. Written as DNA, the CDR3 is TGTGCCAGCAGCCCTACCGGGACTAGCGCGGAGACCCAGTACTTC. It translates to CASSPTGTSAETQYF.

This clonotype was counted ten times or more. The chain carries TRBV7-8 and TRBJ1-4, with unresolved D. Per the germline V gene, CDR1 is SGHVS and CDR2 is FQNEAQ. V was pared by 5 bases and J by 1 base, with 14 bases between. This CDR3 has 16 amino acids. CDR3 sequence: CASSPRATLTNEKLFF. The CDR3 nucleotides are TGTGCCAGCAGCCCCCGGGCGACCCTAACTAATGAAAAACTGTTTTTT.

This clonotype was observed a few times. The V call is TRBV11-2, the J call TRBJ1-2; maybe TRBD1 (5 bases). In germline, CDR1 is SGHAT, CDR2 FQNNGV. There are 15 residues in the CDR3. The V gene lost 5 bases and the J gene lost 2 bases, with 15 bases spanning the gap. In DNA, the CDR3 is TGTGCCAGCAGCCGAGGGCCCCCAGGGAACTATGGCTACACCTTC. Its protein product is CASSRGPPGNYGYTF.

The chain has TRBV20-1 and TRBJ2-1; D is perhaps TRBD1 (7 bases). The CDR3 consists of 15 residues. Germline V gene sequence: CDR1 DFQATT, CDR2 SNEGSKA (reference sequence). V was pared by 0 bases and J by 8 bases, with 17 bases between. The CDR3 DNA is TGCAGTGCTAGAGATCACAGGGGACTGGGGCATGAGCAGTTCTTC. Translated, it gives CSARDHRGLGHEQFF.

V gene TRBV24-1 combines with J gene TRBJ2-2; unclear D gene. CDR1 KGHDR and CDR2 SFDVKD come from the germline V gene. Trimming pared 3 bases from V and 2 bases from J, leaving 15 bases between. This CDR3 has 17 amino acids. The CDR3 loop is CATSDPGLKGNTGELFF. DNA of the CDR3: TGTGCCACCAGTGATCCTGGCCTAAAGGGCAACACCGGGGAGCTGTTTTTT.

This clonotype appeared a few times. The CDR3 nucleotides read TGTGCCAGCTCACGAGGACTGTCGGGGCCTCCTGAGCAGTTCTTC. Translated: CASSRGLSGPPEQFF. The chain employs TRBV18 and TRBJ2-1; D could derive from TRBD1 or TRBD2 (5 bases each). Germline values: CDR1 KGHSH, CDR2 LQKENI. This CDR3 spans 15 amino acids. The germline V and J ends were trimmed by 4 bases and 9 bases, with 19 bases remaining between them. Filled out from reference TRBV18 and TRBJ2-1, the complete variable domain reads NAGVMQNPRHLVRRRGQEARLRCSPMKGHSHVYWYRQLPEEGLKFMVYLQKENIIDESGMPKERFSAEFPKEGPSILRIQQVVRGDSAAYFCASSRGLSGPPEQFFGPGTRLTVL.

This clonotype came up many times. V gene TRBV14 combines with J gene TRBJ1-1; 7 nucleotides line up with TRBD1. The CDR3 consists of 14 residues. Losses at the gene ends were 5 bases for V and 0 bases for J; bases not matched to a gene: 3. Germline assignment: CDR1 SGHDN and CDR2 FVKESK. The CDR3: CASSKDRLNTEAFF. The CDR3 bases are TGTGCCAGCAGCAAGGACAGGTTGAACACTGAAGCTTTCTTT.

This clonotype has a handful of counts. V and J are TRBV4-2 and TRBJ2-3; 11 nucleotides agree with TRBD1. V lost 1 base to trimming and J lost 5 bases; unmatched junction nucleotides: 8. Germline V gives CDR1 LGHNA, CDR2 YNFKEQ. The CDR3 has 17 residues. CDR3 in DNA: TGTGCCAGCAGCCAAGTGGGGACAGGGGGTAATGAAGATACGCAGTATTTT. Translation: CASSQVGTGGNEDTQYF.